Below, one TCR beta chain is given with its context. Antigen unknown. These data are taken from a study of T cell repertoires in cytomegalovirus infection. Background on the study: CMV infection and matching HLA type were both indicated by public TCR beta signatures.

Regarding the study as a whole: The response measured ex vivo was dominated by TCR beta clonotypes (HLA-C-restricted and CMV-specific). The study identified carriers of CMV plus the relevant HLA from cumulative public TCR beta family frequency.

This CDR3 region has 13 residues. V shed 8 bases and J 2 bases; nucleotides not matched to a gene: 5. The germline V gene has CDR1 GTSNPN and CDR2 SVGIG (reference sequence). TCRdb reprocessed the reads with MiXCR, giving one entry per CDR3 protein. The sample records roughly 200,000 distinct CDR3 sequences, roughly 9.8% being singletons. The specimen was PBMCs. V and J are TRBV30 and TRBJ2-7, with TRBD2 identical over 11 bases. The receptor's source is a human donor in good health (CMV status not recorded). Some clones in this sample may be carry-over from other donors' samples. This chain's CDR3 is CAATSGVPYEQYF. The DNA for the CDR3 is TGTGCCGCGACTAGCGGGGTACCCTACGAGCAGTACTTC.